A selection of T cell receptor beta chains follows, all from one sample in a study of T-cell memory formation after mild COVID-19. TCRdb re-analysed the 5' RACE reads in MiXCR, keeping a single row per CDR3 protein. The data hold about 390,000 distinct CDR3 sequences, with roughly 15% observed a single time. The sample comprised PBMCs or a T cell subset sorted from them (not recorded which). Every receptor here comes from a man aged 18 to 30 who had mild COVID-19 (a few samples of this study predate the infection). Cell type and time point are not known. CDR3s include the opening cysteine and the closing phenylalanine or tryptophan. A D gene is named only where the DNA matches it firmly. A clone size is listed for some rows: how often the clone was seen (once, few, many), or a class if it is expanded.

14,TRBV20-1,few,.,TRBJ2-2,TGCAGTGCTATAGGGACCTCGAACACCGGGGAGCTGTTTTTT,CSAIGTSNTGELFF
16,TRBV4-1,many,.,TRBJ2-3,TGCGCCAGCAGCCAAGACTGGATACCTAACACAGATACGCAGTATTTT,CASSQDWIPNTDTQYF
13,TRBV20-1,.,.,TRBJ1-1,TGCAGTGCTAGATTTTGGGGGGGCACTGAAGCTTTCTTT,CSARFWGGTEAFF
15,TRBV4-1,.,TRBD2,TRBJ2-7,TGCGCCAGCAGCCAAATCCGGGACTACTCCTACGAGCAGTACTTC,CASSQIRDYSYEQYF
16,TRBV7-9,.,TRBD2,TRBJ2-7,TGTGCCAGCAGACCCGCCGGGACTAGCGGGGTCGATGAGCAGTACTTC,CASRPAGTSGVDEQYF
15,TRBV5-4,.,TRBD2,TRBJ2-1,TGTGCCAGCAGCCCCCGGGGGGGCCAGGGAAATGAGCAGTTCTTC,CASSPRGGQGNEQFF
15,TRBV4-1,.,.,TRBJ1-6,TGCGCCAGCAGCCAAACTTTGCCGGGTCGGGCACCCCTCCACTTT,CASSQTLPGRAPLHF
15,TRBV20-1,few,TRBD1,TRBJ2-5,TGCAGTGCTCTCCTCCCGGGACAGGGCTTAAGGGCCCAGTACTTC,CSALLPGQGLRAQYF
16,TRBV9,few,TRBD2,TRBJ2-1,TGTGCCAGCAGCGTCGGCGGGGGGGTCCATTACAATGAGCAGTTCTTC,CASSVGGGVHYNEQFF
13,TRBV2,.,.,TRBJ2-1,TGTGCCAGCAAGGATCCAGCGGACAATGAGCAGTTCTTC,CASKDPADNEQFF
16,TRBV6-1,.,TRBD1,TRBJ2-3,TGTGCCAGCTTGACGCCCGGGACAGGGGTGGGGAATACGCAGTATTTT,CASLTPGTGVGNTQYF
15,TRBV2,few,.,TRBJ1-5,TGTGCCAGCAGGAGGAATACCGGGGCCAATCAGCCCCAGCATTTT,CASRRNTGANQPQHF
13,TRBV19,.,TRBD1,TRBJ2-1,TGTGCCAGTAGGCACATACAGGGGGGTGAGCAGTTCTTC,CASRHIQGGEQFF
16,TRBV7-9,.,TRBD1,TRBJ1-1,TGTGCCAGCAGCAGTCCAGGGGGCCTTTTGAACACTGAAGCTTTCTTT,CASSSPGGLLNTEAFF
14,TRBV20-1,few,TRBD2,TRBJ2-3,TGCAGTGCTAGAGATGGGGGGGGCACAGATACGCAGTATTTT,CSARDGGGTDTQYF
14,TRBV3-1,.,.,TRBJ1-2,TGTGCCAGCAGCCAAGAAGCGGGCATGTCTGACTACACCTTC,CASSQEAGMSDYTF
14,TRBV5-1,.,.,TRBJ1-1,TGCGCCAGCAGCTTGGCCGTCGGCCGGAGTGAAGCTTTCTTT,CASSLAVGRSEAFF
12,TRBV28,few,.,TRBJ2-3,TGTGCCAGCAGGGAGGGGATGGGTACGCAGTATTTT,CASREGMGTQYF
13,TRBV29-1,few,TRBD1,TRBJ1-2,TGCAGCGTTGAACAGGACAGGGGCTATGGCTACACCTTC,CSVEQDRGYGYTF
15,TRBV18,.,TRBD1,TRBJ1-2,TGTGCCAGCTCGCAGGGGGCGGAAGTCCCTTATGGCTACACCTTC,CASSQGAEVPYGYTF
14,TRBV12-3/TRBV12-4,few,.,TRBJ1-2,TGTGCCAGCAGCCCCTGGGGGCTAGACTATGGCTACACCTTC,CASSPWGLDYGYTF
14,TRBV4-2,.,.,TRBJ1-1,TGTGCCAGCAGCCGACAGCTGTTGGGTACTGAAGCTTTCTTT,CASSRQLLGTEAFF
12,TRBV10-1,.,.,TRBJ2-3,TGCGCCAGCAGTGAGGATACAGATACGCAGTATTTT,CASSEDTDTQYF
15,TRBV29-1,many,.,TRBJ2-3,TGCAGCGTTGAAGGGGCAGGCGCGGGCACAGATACGCAGTATTTT,CSVEGAGAGTDTQYF